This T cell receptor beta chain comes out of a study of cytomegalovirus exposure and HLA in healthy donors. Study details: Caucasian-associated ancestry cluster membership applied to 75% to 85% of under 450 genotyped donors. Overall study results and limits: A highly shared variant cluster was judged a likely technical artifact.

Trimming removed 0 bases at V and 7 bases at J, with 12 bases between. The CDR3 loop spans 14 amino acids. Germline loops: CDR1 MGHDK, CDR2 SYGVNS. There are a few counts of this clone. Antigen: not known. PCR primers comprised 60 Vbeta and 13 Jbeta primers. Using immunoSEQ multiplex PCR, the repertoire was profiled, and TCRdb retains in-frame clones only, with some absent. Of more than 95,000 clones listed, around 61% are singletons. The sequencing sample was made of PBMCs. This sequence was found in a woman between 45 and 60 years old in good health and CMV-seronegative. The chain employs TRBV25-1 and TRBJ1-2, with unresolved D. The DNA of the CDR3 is TGTGCCAGCAGTGAATATCAGGCAGGAACTGGCTACACCTTC. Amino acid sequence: CASSEYQAGTGYTF.